One and the same sample provided the 15 T cell receptor beta chains below, sequenced in a study of T cell responses to AZD1222 COVID-19 vaccine. TCRdb keeps only in-frame clones here, not all; method: immunoSEQ multiplex PCR. The sample records 110,000 to 150,000 clones, around 89% being singletons. This material consisted of peripheral blood, taken on day 0 of AZD1222 vaccination. These receptors were collected from an adult in good health.

The chain links TRBV6-5 to TRBJ1-2, with D unresolved. CDR1 is MNHEY, CDR2 SVGAGI, per germline. This CDR3 is 13 amino acids long. The ends were cut back, 6 bases at V and 4 bases at J, with 12 bases in the middle. Written as DNA, the CDR3 is TGTGCCAGCAGCCCCGGACCGGTCTATGGCTACACCTTC. Encoded protein: CASSPGPVYGYTF.

This rearrangement joins TRBV13 to TRBJ1-5; D gene unclear. This CDR3 has 16 amino acids. The V end lost 0 bases, the J end lost 1 base, and 10 bases lay between the germline ends. Germline values: CDR1 PRHDT, CDR2 FYEKMQ (reference sequence). The CDR3 coding sequence is TGTGCCAGCAGCTTAGGGCCCCGGAGCAGCAATCAGCCCCAGCATTTT. Residues: CASSLGPRSSNQPQHF.

The rearrangement joins TRBV2 to TRBJ2-6; weak D call: TRBD2 (6 bases). Germline assignment: CDR1 SNHLY and CDR2 FYNNEI. The germline V and J ends were trimmed by 6 bases and 0 bases, with 18 bases remaining between them. The CDR3 loop spans 18 amino acids. DNA for the CDR3: TGTGCCAGCAGATGGGGGGATCTTATCATCTCTGGGGCCAACGTCCTGACTTTC. It translates to CASRWGDLIISGANVLTF.

This rearrangement joins TRBV6-1 to TRBJ1-1; no firm D call. Germline CDR1 reads MNHNS; CDR2 reads SASEGT. The V end was cut by 0 bases, the J end by 1 base, with 3 bases between. CDR3 length: 13 amino acids. In DNA, the CDR3 is TGTGCCAGCAGTGAAGCCTGGAACACTGAAGCTTTCTTT. It codes for CASSEAWNTEAFF.

This chain connects TRBV18 to TRBJ2-5, with D possibly being TRBD1 or TRBD2 (5 bases each). Per the germline V gene, CDR1 is KGHSH and CDR2 is LQKENI. The CDR3 sequence is 13 residues long. V lost 5 bases and J lost 5, with 12 bases in between. CDR3 nucleotides: TGTGCCAGCTCAACGGGGCGGTCGGAGACCCAGTACTTC. Protein product: CASSTGRSETQYF.

The chain employs TRBV6-5 and TRBJ2-6, with unresolved D. Germline CDR1 MNHEY, CDR2 SVGAGI. The CDR3 loop spans 15 amino acids. Trimming took 2 bases from V and 0 from J, leaving 5 bases between them. The CDR3 is CASSYLTSGANVLTF. Written as DNA, the CDR3 is TGTGCCAGCAGTTACCTTACCTCTGGGGCCAACGTCCTGACTTTC.

The chain links TRBV7-9 to TRBJ2-3, with D maybe TRBD1 (6 bases). Germline V CDR1 and CDR2: SEHNR, FQNEAQ (reference sequence). V lost 2 bases and J lost 2, with 14 bases in between. The CDR3 is 16 amino acids. CDR3 amino acids: CASSLSGTTTTDTQYF. CDR3 bases: TGTGCCAGCAGCTTATCCGGGACAACCACCACAGATACGCAGTATTTT.

The chain employs TRBV11-3 and TRBJ2-5, with D perhaps assigned TRBD1 or TRBD2 (5 bases each). The V gene's germline CDR1 is SGHNT and CDR2 YENEEA. CDR3 length: 14 amino acids. Trimming shortened V by 5 bases and J by 5 bases, and 15 bases separated the two germline ends. The CDR3 sequence is CASSPGVGVETQYF. CDR3 bases: TGTGCCAGCAGCCCCGGGGTGGGGGTGGAGACCCAGTACTTC.

In this sample, this clone turned up a few times. The CDR3 coding sequence is TGTGCCAGCAGCCCCGGACAGGGCGTGTATGGCTACACCTTC. Translating gives CASSPGQGVYGYTF. The chain joins TRBV9 to TRBJ1-2, with 8 bases aligning to TRBD1. V lost 4 bases and J lost 5; bases outside the gene matches: 7. The CDR3 sequence is 14 residues long. Germline values: CDR1 SGDLS, CDR2 YYNGEE. Looking up the rest from reference TRBV9 and TRBJ1-2 gives the full variable domain: DSGVTQTPKHLITATGQRVTLRCSPRSGDLSVYWYQQSLDQGLQFLIQYYNGEERAKGNILERFSAQQFPDLHSELNLSSLELGDSALYFCASSPGQGVYGYTFGSGTRLTVV.

The rearrangement links TRBV10-2 to TRBJ1-2; D remains ambiguous. Trimming cost V 7 bases and J 4 bases, with 10 bases left between them. This CDR3 contains 12 residues. Germline values: CDR1 WSHSY, CDR2 SAAADI. As DNA, the CDR3 is TGCGCCAGCACAGGCAGTTCCTATGGCTACACCTTC. Translating it yields CASTGSSYGYTF.

The chain employs TRBV19 and TRBJ1-5; a possible D gene is TRBD1 (6 bases). The CDR3 spans 15 residues. V lost 6 bases and J 6 bases, leaving 18 bases between the germline ends. The germline V gene has CDR1 LNHDA and CDR2 SQIVND (reference sequence). CDR3 coding DNA: TGTGCCAGTAGCCCCCGAGCGGGGGCAGGTCAGCCCCAGCATTTT. It translates to CASSPRAGAGQPQHF.

The chain has TRBV19 and TRBJ1-6, with D perhaps TRBD1 (6 bases). CDR1 and CDR2 from the germline V gene are LNHDA and SQIVND (reference sequence). The germline V and J ends were trimmed by 6 bases and 9 bases, with 18 bases remaining between them. The CDR3 loop spans 15 amino acids. The CDR3 protein is CASSAGSGVGSPLHF. In DNA, the CDR3 is TGTGCCAGTAGCGCGGGCTCAGGGGTGGGTTCACCCCTCCACTTT.

This chain links TRBV2 with TRBJ1-4; 8 bases are shared with TRBD1. There are 15 residues in the CDR3. The V and J ends lost 5 bases and 1 base, in that order; junction bases with no gene match: 3. Germline assignment: CDR1 SNHLY and CDR2 FYNNEI. The CDR3 region is CASSSQGVTNEKLFF. In DNA, the CDR3 is TGTGCCAGCAGTTCACAGGGGGTAACTAATGAAAAACTGTTTTTT. The complete variable domain, with remaining parts taken from reference TRBV2 and TRBJ1-4, reads EPEVTQTPSHQVTQMGQEVILRCVPISNHLYFYWYRQILGQKVEFLVSFYNNEISEKSEIFDDQFSVERPDGSNFTLKIRSTKLEDSAMYFCASSSQGVTNEKLFFGSGTQLSVL.

This chain joins TRBV19 and TRBJ1-5; tentative D call: TRBD1 (6 bases). This CDR3 is built from 14 residues. The germline CDR1 and CDR2 sequences are LNHDA and SQIVND (reference sequence). V lost 6 bases and J 4 bases, leaving 13 bases between the germline ends. CDR3 sequence: CASSHADRNQPQHF. DNA for the CDR3: TGTGCCAGTAGCCACGCCGACAGGAATCAGCCCCAGCATTTT. Supplemented by reference TRBV19 and TRBJ1-5, the full variable domain reads DGGITQSPKYLFRKEGQNVTLSCEQNLNHDAMYWYRQDPGQGLRLIYYSQIVNDFQKGDIAEGYSVSREKKESFPLTVTSAQKNPTAFYLCASSHADRNQPQHFGDGTRLSIL.

The J gene is TRBJ1-1, the V gene TRBV7-2; no clear D. This CDR3 has 17 amino acids. Trimming removed 7 bases at V and 3 bases at J, with 24 bases between. The germline V gene encodes CDR1 SGHTA and CDR2 FQGNSA. The CDR3 reads CASTSSVSVSGHTEAFF. Here the CDR3 DNA reads TGTGCCAGCACTTCTAGTGTCTCGGTCAGCGGGCACACTGAAGCTTTCTTT.